These T cell receptor beta chains were read from a single sample in a study of tumor-infiltrating lymphocytes in primary liver carcinoma. TCRdb re-called the multiplex PCR reads through MiXCR, storing one row per CDR3 protein. The data show 95,000 to 150,000 distinct CDR3 sequences, around 60% seen once. Sequencing was performed on liver tumor tissue from sampling region 3. These receptors all stem from a woman aged 55-69 years with primary liver carcinoma and hepatitis B virus infection. CDR3s include the opening cysteine and the closing phenylalanine or tryptophan. D genes are given only for firm matches. Size values are once, few and many counts, or a class for expanded clones, and some rows have none.

V,D,J,size,DNA,CDR3
TRBV10-3,-,TRBJ1-2,-,TGTGCCATCGCGCCGGACAGCTGTGGCTACACTTTC,CAIAPDSCGYTF
TRBV19,-,TRBJ2-2,-,TGTGCCAGTAGTATACCCTCACGGGTGGGATACACCGGGGAGCTGTTTTTT,CASSIPSRVGYTGELFF
TRBV4-1,TRBD2,TRBJ2-3,-,TGCACCAGCAGCCAAGCAACTAGCGGAGCTCCGGGCGCAGATAAGCAGTATTTT,CTSSQATSGAPGADKQYF
TRBV28,-,TRBJ2-1,-,TGTGCCAGCAGTCCATACGGGAGTAGCTCCTACAATGAGCAGTTCTTC,CASSPYGSSSYNEQFF
TRBV6-1,TRBD2,TRBJ2-1,once,TGTGCCAGCAGTGACCCTAGCGGGAGGCTCCAAGGAGGAGTGAGGGATGAGCAGCTCTTC,CASSDPSGRLQGGVRDEQLF
TRBV5-4,-,TRBJ2-5,many,TGTGCCAGCAGCTTGCAGGTTGGGGAGACCCAGTACTTC,CASSLQVGETQYF
TRBV5-1,-,TRBJ2-2,-,TGCGCCAGCAGCTTGGCCAGGGGCGGAGCGACCCTTGTTCCCCGGGAGCTGTTTTTT,CASSLARGGATLVPRELFF
TRBV11-2,TRBD2,TRBJ2-2,-,TGTGCCAGCAGCTCGTTAGCGGGAGTGAGCACCGGGGAGCTGTTTTTT,CASSSLAGVSTGELFF
TRBV28,-,TRBJ2-7,-,TGTGCCAGCAAAGCCCGAGGGGGGTCCGAGCAGTACTTC,CASKARGGSEQYF
TRBV15,-,TRBJ1-2,few,TGTGCCACCAGCCCCGGCGGAACGCTCCCGGGGGGCTACACCTTC,CATSPGGTLPGGYTF
TRBV29-1,-,TRBJ1-1,once,TGCAGCGTAGAGGAGATAGGAGGGGCTGAAGCTTTCTTT,CSVEEIGGAEAFF
TRBV30,-,TRBJ2-7,-,TGTGCCTGGAGTGAGGGGGTAGAGCCCTACGAGCAGTACTTC,CAWSEGVEPYEQYF
TRBV20-1,-,TRBJ1-2,once,TGCAGTGCTAGAGATGGGGCACTGGGTATCGATGGCTACACCTTC,CSARDGALGIDGYTF
TRBV5-1,TRBD1,TRBJ1-1,-,TGCGCCAGCAGCTCCCTGGACAGGGGTGAAGGTTTCTTT,CASSSLDRGEGFF
TRBV10-3,TRBD2,TRBJ2-1,many,TGTGCCATCAGTGATACTAGCGGGAGGGCCTCCTACAATGAGCAGTTCTTC,CAISDTSGRASYNEQFF
TRBV29-1,-,TRBJ2-5,-,TGCAGCGCGCGGTCCTGGAGGGGTGAGACCCAGTACTTC,CSARSWRGETQYF
TRBV6-6,TRBD2,TRBJ2-7,many,TGTGCCAGCAGTTACAATCCTCTCGGGACTAGCGGGAGTTATGAGCAGTACTTC,CASSYNPLGTSGSYEQYF
TRBV11-1,-,TRBJ2-2,once,TGTACCAGCAGCTTACAGGTCTGGGAGCTGTTTTTT,CTSSLQVWELFF
TRBV29-1,-,TRBJ2-1,many,TGCAGCGCTCGGCCGGGACTTAGCCGCGATGAGCAGTTCTTC,CSARPGLSRDEQFF
TRBV11-2,TRBD2,TRBJ2-4,-,TGTGCCAGTAGCCCTCGACTAGCAGGAGGGCCTCGGATCGAAAACATTCAGTACTTC,CASSPRLAGGPRIENIQYF
TRBV12-3/TRBV12-4,-,TRBJ1-1,-,TGTGCCAGCAATTTCACCAGGGGCCCTGAAGATTTCTTT,CASNFTRGPEDFF
TRBV6-1,-,TRBJ1-5,-,TGCGCCAGCAGTTCCGGGGCTTTGGGCAGTCAGCCCCAGCATTTT,CASSSGALGSQPQHF
TRBV12-3/TRBV12-4,-,TRBJ2-3,once,TGTGCCAGCAGTCTGGGCCGATCCACAGATACGCAGTATTTT,CASSLGRSTDTQYF
TRBV7-8,-,TRBJ2-2,many,TGTGCCAGCAGCCCCGCGAGGGAGCTGTTTTTT,CASSPARELFF
TRBV11-3,-,TRBJ1-1,-,TGTGACAGCAGCTGGGGGACAACCGGTAACACTGAGGCTTTCTTT,CDSSWGTTGNTEAFF
TRBV11-2,TRBD2,TRBJ2-3,few,TGTGCTGGCAGCTTATTAGCGGGAGGGGCCGCAGATACGCAGTATTTT,CAGSLLAGGAADTQYF
TRBV11-3,-,TRBJ1-6,once,TGTGACAGCAGCCGGACGGATTATAATTCACCCCTCCATTTT,CDSSRTDYNSPLHF
TRBV7-9,-,TRBJ1-4,few,TGTGCCAGCAGCCCGTCCGGCTCTGCAGGGAGGGTGGAAAAACTGTTTTTT,CASSPSGSAGRVEKLFF
TRBV12-3/TRBV12-4,-,TRBJ1-2,many,TGTGCCAGCAGTTTAGCTACATGGGGCTATGGCTACACCTTC,CASSLATWGYGYTF
TRBV4-2,-,TRBJ1-1,-,TGTGCCAGCAGCCAAGATTGGGGGGGTTTGAAGACTGAATCTTTCTTT,CASSQDWGGLKTESFF
TRBV11-2,-,TRBJ1-5,many,TGTGCCAGCAGCTCAGGACCGTTTTCGCCCCAGCATTTT,CASSSGPFSPQHF
TRBV4-2,TRBD2,TRBJ2-2,many,TGTGCCAGCAGCCAAACCTGGGGACTAGCGGGAGTCACCGGGGAGCTGTTTTTT,CASSQTWGLAGVTGELFF
TRBV11-1,TRBD1,TRBJ1-2,-,TGTGCCAACAGTTTCTCAGACAGGGTCAGGGATGGCTACACCTTC,CANSFSDRVRDGYTF
TRBV10-3,-,TRBJ2-5,-,TGTGCCATCTCGACGGGGTACGAGACCCAGTACTTC,CAISTGYETQYF
TRBV11-2,TRBD2,TRBJ2-7,-,TGTGCCAGCAGCCACCCTTCAGGGACTAGAGAGCAGTACTTC,CASSHPSGTREQYF
TRBV10-3,TRBD1,TRBJ1-1,few,TGTGCCATCAGGGACTACAGGGGGGCGAACACTGAAGCTTTCTTT,CAIRDYRGANTEAFF
TRBV11-2,TRBD2,TRBJ2-5,-,TGTGCCAGCAGCTTAGCACGAGCGGGGGCCCGAGACACCCAGTACTTC,CASSLARAGARDTQYF
TRBV11-2,-,TRBJ2-3,medium-sized,TGTGCCAGCAGCTTAGGGCCTTATAAACTCACAGATACGCAGTATTTT,CASSLGPYKLTDTQYF
TRBV6-6,-,TRBJ2-1,-,TGTGCCACCAAGAGGGTGGACACTACAAGCTCCTACAATGAGCAGTCCTTC,CATKRVDTTSSYNEQSF
TRBV6-5,-,TRBJ2-3,many,TGTGCCAGCACCCCAGGGCGGGGTGTGACAGATACGCAGTATTTT,CASTPGRGVTDTQYF
TRBV11-2,-,TRBJ1-2,-,TGTGCCAGCAGCTTAGGTCCGATCAGGTCGCTGCGCTATGGCTACACCTTT,CASSLGPIRSLRYGYTF
TRBV28,TRBD2,TRBJ2-5,-,TGTGCCTACAGTTTAACGGGAGGGCCTAAGGAGACCCAGTACTTC,CAYSLTGGPKETQYF
TRBV24-1,-,TRBJ2-5,many,TGTGCCACCAGTGATCGGCAGGCGCACCAAGAGACCCAGTACTTC,CATSDRQAHQETQYF
TRBV30,-,TRBJ1-5,once,TGTGCCTTGAGCGTGACAGCCCATGGCGGCAATCAGCCCCAGCATTTT,CALSVTAHGGNQPQHF
TRBV6-2/TRBV6-3,TRBD1,TRBJ1-3,many,TGTGCCAGCAGTAACCCGGGACAGCACTCTGGAAACACCATATATTTT,CASSNPGQHSGNTIYF
TRBV6-6,-,TRBJ1-3,-,TGTACCAGCAGTTCCTCTGGAAACACGATATATTTT,CTSSSSGNTIYF
TRBV18,TRBD1,TRBJ1-4,few,TGTGCCAGCTCACGGGACAGGGGTGATGAAAAACTGTTTTTT,CASSRDRGDEKLFF
TRBV7-9,TRBD2,TRBJ2-5,few,TGTGCCAGCAGCTTAGGGGCTAGCGGAACCCTTGGGGAGACCCAGTACTTC,CASSLGASGTLGETQYF
TRBV12-3/TRBV12-4,TRBD2,TRBJ2-3,-,TGTGCCAACAGTTTAGACCTAGCGGGAGTGTCAGATACGCAGTATTTT,CANSLDLAGVSDTQYF
TRBV9,TRBD2,TRBJ2-2,once,TGTGCCAGCAGCCTTATGAACTTAGCGGGAGCTATCATGGGGGAGCTGTTTTTT,CASSLMNLAGAIMGELFF